Reported below is one T cell receptor (beta chain). This CDR3 comprises 15 residues. Germline values: CDR1 SEHNR, CDR2 FQNEAQ (reference sequence). The J segment lost 8 bases and the V segment lost 3 bases, leaving 7 bases of the junction unmatched. This entry is derived from a study of blood T cell repertoires in COVID-19. Produced via immunoSEQ multiplex PCR; TCRdb's table is partial and in-frame only. The sample lists about 74,000 clones, around three quarters seen once, with roughly a sixth in the top ten. This chain links TRBV7-9 with TRBJ1-2; TRBD1 agrees at 12 bases. This receptor was identified in a human donor in a cohort sampled during active COVID-19. Sequenced input: peripheral blood. As DNA, the CDR3 is TGTGCCAGCAGCTTGGGGACAGGGGGCGCCGAGGGCTACACCTTC. It yields the protein CASSLGTGGAEGYTF.